The 14 T cell receptor beta chains below were found in one sample sequenced in a study of cytomegalovirus exposure and HLA in healthy donors. PCR involved 60 Vbeta and 13 Jbeta primers. Using immunoSEQ multiplex PCR, the repertoire was profiled, and TCRdb retains in-frame clones only, with some absent. The profile shows 130,000 to 150,000 clones, 60% to 80% of them singletons. Sequences were obtained from PBMCs. Source of these receptors: a male donor in good health and CMV-seronegative.

V usage is TRBV6-5 and J usage is TRBJ2-5; D remains unclear. The closer fit of TRBJ2-7 to the DNA end suggests the J call may be wrong. This CDR3 contains 15 residues. The germline V gene encodes CDR1 MNHEY and CDR2 SVGAGI. CDR3 amino acids: CASSYSVPAIHEQYF. In DNA, the CDR3 is TGTGCCAGCAGTTACAGTGTCCCCGCCATCCACGAGCAGTACTTC.

The chain combines TRBV7-6 with TRBJ2-7, with D perhaps TRBD1 (5 bases). This CDR3 comprises 14 residues. Germline lookup yields CDR1 SGHVS and CDR2 FNYEAQ. Trimming took off 4 bases at V and 2 bases at J, with 12 bases between the two ends. The CDR3 region is CASSSRQSPYEQYF. The DNA for the CDR3 is TGTGCCAGCAGCTCCCGACAGAGCCCCTACGAGCAGTACTTC.

The genes are TRBV7-2 and TRBJ1-1, with D hard to call. The V end was cut by 2 bases, the J end by 0 bases, with 13 bases between. The CDR3 spans 16 residues. CDR1 SGHTA and CDR2 FQGNSA come from the germline V gene. The CDR3 bases are TGTGCCAGCAGCTTAAGAGGAGTGAGGGTGAACACTGAAGCTTTCTTT. Translation: CASSLRGVRVNTEAFF.

V usage is TRBV5-8 and J usage is TRBJ1-2; D is unresolved. The CDR3 contains 12 residues. Deletions cut 4 bases from V and 7 bases from J, with 11 bases between. Germline CDR1 SGHTS, CDR2 YDEGEE. For the CDR3, the DNA is TGTGCCAGCAGCATCCTGAGAAGTGGCTACACCTTC. Protein product: CASSILRSGYTF.

The chain has TRBV29-1 and TRBJ2-7; perhaps TRBD1 as D (5 bases). The CDR3 sequence is 15 residues long. V lost 2 bases and J 2 bases, leaving 16 bases between the germline ends. Germline V lookup: CDR1 SQVTM, CDR2 ANQGSEA. As DNA, the CDR3 is TGCAGCGTTGAATTAGGGGCAGCGTTAGCCTACGAGCAGTACTTC. Translating gives CSVELGAALAYEQYF.

The chain carries TRBV2 and TRBJ2-2, with TRBD1 identical over 7 bases. The CDR3 consists of 14 residues. V shed 5 bases, J shed 6 bases, and the junction held 6 bases outside the gene matches. CDR1 is SNHLY and CDR2 is FYNNEI in the germline V gene. CDR3 sequence reads: CASSTDRIAGELFF. CDR3 DNA sequence: TGTGCCAGCAGTACGGACAGGATCGCCGGGGAGCTGTTTTTT. Drawing the rest from reference TRBV2 and TRBJ2-2, the complete variable domain is EPEVTQTPSHQVTQMGQEVILRCVPISNHLYFYWYRQILGQKVEFLVSFYNNEISEKSEIFDDQFSVERPDGSNFTLKIRSTKLEDSAMYFCASSTDRIAGELFFGEGSRLTVL.

The rearrangement uses TRBV5-1 and TRBJ2-3; tentative D call: TRBD1 (6 bases). The germline V gene encodes CDR1 SGHRS and CDR2 YFSETQ. The length of the CDR3 is 16 residues. The V end lost 1 base, the J end lost 3 bases, and 15 bases lay between the germline ends. Written as DNA, the CDR3 is TGCGCCAGCAGCTTGAGTTCCCGGACAGCTACAGATACGCAGTATTTT. Protein product: CASSLSSRTATDTQYF.

The V call is TRBV28, the J call TRBJ1-3; maybe TRBD1 (6 bases). CDR1 is MDHEN and CDR2 is SYDVKM in the germline V gene. There are 15 residues in the CDR3. V dropped 3 bases and J dropped 0 bases, with 9 bases sitting between them. The CDR3 loop reads CASSFTGISGNTIYF. The CDR3, as DNA: TGTGCCAGCAGTTTCACAGGGATCTCTGGAAACACCATATATTTT.

In DNA, the CDR3 is TGTGCCAGCAGCCCGCTCGAGGGGGAGGGAGATACGCAGTATTTT. This codes for CASSPLEGEGDTQYF. The chain carries TRBV7-6 and TRBJ2-3; D may be TRBD2 (7 bases). From germline, CDR1 is SGHVS and CDR2 FNYEAQ. The CDR3 extends over 15 amino acids. The V end was cut by 5 bases, the J end by 5 bases, with 17 bases between.

The genes are TRBV10-3 and TRBJ1-2; D unclear. V was cut by 7 bases and J by 4 bases, with 10 bases left in between. The CDR3 length is 12 residues. Germline assignment: CDR1 ENHRY and CDR2 SYGVKD. Here the CDR3 DNA reads TGTGCCATCAACGTCCGGGGCTATGGCTACACCTTC. Its protein product is CAINVRGYGYTF.

The J gene is TRBJ2-5, the V gene TRBV4-1, with 8 bases fitting TRBD2. CDR3 size: 16 residues. Germline V gene data show CDR1 as MGHRA and CDR2 as YSYEKL. After removal of 2 bases from V and 6 bases from J, the junction contained 11 bases not matched to a gene. CDR3 bases: TGCGCCAGCAGCCAACCGCGGGGGGCGGGGGAAAAGACCCAGTACTTC. Amino acids: CASSQPRGAGEKTQYF.

Comments on this clone: Mismatch with germline at one junction end may stem from a read error. The chain combines TRBV7-9 with TRBJ1-4; D call uncertain. The CDR3 runs to 16 residues. CDR1 and CDR2 (germline): SEHNR, FQNEAQ (reference sequence). Here the CDR3 reads CSSSLTGSLTNEKLFF. The CDR3 nucleotides are TGTTCCAGCAGCCTGACCGGGAGCCTCACTAATGAAAAACTGTTTTTT.

This CDR3 reads CASSVMFSGGEQFF. Here the CDR3 DNA reads TGTGCCAGCAGCGTAATGTTCAGCGGGGGTGAGCAGTTCTTC. This chain joins TRBV9 and TRBJ2-1; 8 positions match TRBD2. Germline CDR1 is SGDLS and CDR2 is YYNGEE. This CDR3 region has 14 residues. V gave up 1 base and J gave up 9 bases; unmatched junction bases: 6.

This clone was seen a few times. The rearrangement joins TRBV4-1 to TRBJ1-2; 10 bases agree with TRBD1. With 5 bases clipped from V and 6 bases from J, the junction kept 9 bases outside the gene matches. Germline CDR1 MGHRA, CDR2 YSYEKL. The CDR3 sequence is 15 residues long. In DNA form, the CDR3 reads TGCGCCAGCAGCTGGGGGACAGGGGTAACCCATGGCTACACCTTC. Protein sequence: CASSWGTGVTHGYTF.